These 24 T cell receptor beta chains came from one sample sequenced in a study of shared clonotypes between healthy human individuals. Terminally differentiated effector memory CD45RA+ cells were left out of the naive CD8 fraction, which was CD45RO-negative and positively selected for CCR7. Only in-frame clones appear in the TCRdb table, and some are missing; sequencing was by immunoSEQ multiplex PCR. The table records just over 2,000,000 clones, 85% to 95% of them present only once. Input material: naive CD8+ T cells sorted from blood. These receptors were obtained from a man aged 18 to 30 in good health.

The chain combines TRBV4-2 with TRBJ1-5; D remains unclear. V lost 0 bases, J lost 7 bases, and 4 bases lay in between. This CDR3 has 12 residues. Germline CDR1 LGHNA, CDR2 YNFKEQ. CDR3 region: CASSQEAQPQHF. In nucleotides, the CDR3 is TGTGCCAGCAGCCAAGAGGCACAGCCCCAGCATTTT.

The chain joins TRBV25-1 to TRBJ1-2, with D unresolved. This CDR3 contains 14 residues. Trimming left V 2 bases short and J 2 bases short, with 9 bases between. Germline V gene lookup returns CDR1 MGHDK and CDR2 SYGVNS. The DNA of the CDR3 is TGTGCCAGCAGTGAACATACTTCCAACTATGGCTACACCTTC. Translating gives CASSEHTSNYGYTF.

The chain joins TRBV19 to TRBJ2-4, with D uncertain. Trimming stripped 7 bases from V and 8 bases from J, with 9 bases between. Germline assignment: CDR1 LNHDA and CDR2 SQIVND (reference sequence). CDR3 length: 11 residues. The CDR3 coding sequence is TGTGCCAGTAATGGTGGTGACATTCAGTACTTC. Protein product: CASNGGDIQYF.

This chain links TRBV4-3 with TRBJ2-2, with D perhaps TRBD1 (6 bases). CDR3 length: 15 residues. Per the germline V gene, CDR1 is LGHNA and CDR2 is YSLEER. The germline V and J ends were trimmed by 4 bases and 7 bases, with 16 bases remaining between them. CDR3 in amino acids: CASSRLTGQDGELFF. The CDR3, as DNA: TGCGCCAGCAGCCGACTGACAGGCCAGGACGGGGAGCTGTTTTTT.

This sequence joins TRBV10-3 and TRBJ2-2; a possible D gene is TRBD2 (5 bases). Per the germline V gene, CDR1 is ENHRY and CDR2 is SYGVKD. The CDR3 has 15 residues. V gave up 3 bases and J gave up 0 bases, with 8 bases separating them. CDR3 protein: CAISDAAANTGELFF. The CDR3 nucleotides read TGTGCCATCAGTGACGCAGCGGCGAACACCGGGGAGCTGTTTTTT.

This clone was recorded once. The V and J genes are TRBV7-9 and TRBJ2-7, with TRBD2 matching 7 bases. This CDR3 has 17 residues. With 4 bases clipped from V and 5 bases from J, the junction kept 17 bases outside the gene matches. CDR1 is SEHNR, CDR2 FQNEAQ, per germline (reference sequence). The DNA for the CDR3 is TGTGCCAGCAGCTCGGAATGGGGCGGGAGCGCTAGCAACGAGCAGTACTTC. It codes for CASSSEWGGSASNEQYF.

In DNA form, the CDR3 reads TGTGCCAGCAGTTTATTGGAGGGTGAAGCTTTCTTT. Protein: CASSLLEGEAFF. The rearrangement joins TRBV27 to TRBJ1-1; D is unresolved. CDR3 length equals 12 residues. The germline V gene encodes CDR1 MNHEY and CDR2 SMNVEV (reference sequence). The V gene lost 1 base and the J gene lost 7 bases, with 7 bases spanning the gap.

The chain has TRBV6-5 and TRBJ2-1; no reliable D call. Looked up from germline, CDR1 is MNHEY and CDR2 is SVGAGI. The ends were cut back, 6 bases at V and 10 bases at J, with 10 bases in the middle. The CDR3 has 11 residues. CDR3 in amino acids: CASSVGNEQFF. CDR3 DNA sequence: TGTGCCAGCAGCGTAGGGAACGAGCAGTTCTTC.

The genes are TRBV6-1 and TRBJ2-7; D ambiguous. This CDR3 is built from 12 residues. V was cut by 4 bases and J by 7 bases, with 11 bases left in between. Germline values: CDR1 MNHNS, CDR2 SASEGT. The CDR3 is CASSVLSWEQYF. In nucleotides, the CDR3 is TGTGCCAGCAGTGTACTGAGTTGGGAGCAGTACTTC.

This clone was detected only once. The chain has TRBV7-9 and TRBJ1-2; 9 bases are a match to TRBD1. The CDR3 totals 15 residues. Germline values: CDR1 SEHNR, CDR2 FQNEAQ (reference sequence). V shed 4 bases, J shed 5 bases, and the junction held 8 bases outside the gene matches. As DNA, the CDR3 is TGTGCCAGCAGCTCGACAGGGGGACTCCAATATGGCTACACCTTC. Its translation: CASSSTGGLQYGYTF.

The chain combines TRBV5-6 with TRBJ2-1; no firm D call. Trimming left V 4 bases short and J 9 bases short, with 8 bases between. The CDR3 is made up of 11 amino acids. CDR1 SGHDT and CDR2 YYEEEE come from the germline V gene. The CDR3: CASSQMGEQFF. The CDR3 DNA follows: TGTGCCAGCAGCCAAATGGGTGAGCAGTTCTTC.

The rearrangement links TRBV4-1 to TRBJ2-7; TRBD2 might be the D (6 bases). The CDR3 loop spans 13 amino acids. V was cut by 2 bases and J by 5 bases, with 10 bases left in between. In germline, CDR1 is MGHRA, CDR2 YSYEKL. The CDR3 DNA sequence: TGCGCCAGCAGCCAACTAGGGAGGAACGAGCAGTACTTC. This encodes CASSQLGRNEQYF.

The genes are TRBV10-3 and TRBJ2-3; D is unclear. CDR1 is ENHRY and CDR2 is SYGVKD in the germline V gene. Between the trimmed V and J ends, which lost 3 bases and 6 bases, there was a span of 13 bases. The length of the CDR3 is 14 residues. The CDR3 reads CAISDRQAQDTQYF. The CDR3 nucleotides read TGTGCCATCAGTGATCGGCAGGCCCAGGATACGCAGTATTTT.

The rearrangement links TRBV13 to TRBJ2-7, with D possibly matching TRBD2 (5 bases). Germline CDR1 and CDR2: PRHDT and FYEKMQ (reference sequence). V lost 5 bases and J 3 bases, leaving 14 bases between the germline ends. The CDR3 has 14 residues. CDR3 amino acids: CASSPGVGDYEQYF. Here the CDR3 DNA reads TGTGCCAGCAGCCCCGGGGTTGGGGACTACGAGCAGTACTTC.

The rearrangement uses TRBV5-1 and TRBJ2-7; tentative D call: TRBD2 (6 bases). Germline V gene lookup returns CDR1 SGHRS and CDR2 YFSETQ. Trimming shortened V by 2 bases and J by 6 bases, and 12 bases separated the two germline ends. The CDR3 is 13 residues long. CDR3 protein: CASSFGGASEQYF. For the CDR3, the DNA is TGCGCCAGCAGCTTCGGAGGGGCGAGCGAGCAGTACTTC.

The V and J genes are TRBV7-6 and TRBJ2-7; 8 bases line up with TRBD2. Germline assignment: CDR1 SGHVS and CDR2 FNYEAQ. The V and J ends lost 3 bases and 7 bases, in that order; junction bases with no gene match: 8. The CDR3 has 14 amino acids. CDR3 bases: TGTGCCAGCAGCTTTACTAGCGGCCAGAGGGAGCAGTACTTC. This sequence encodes CASSFTSGQREQYF.

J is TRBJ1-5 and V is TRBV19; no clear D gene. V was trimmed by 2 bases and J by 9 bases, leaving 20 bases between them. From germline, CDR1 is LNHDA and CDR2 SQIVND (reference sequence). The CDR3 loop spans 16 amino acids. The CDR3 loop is CASSISSETVLRPQHF. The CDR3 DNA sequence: TGTGCCAGTAGTATAAGTAGCGAGACGGTGTTACGGCCCCAGCATTTT.

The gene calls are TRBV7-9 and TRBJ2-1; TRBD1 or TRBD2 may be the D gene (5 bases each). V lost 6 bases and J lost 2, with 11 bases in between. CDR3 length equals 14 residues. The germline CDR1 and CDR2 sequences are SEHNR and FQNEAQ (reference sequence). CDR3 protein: CASSWGSPYNEQFF. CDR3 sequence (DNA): TGTGCCAGCAGTTGGGGGAGCCCCTACAATGAGCAGTTCTTC.

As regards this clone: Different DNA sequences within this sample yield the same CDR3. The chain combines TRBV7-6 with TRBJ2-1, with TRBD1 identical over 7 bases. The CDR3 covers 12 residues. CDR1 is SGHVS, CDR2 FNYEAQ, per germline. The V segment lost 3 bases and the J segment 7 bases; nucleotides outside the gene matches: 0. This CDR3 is CASSLTGNEQFF. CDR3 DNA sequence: TGTGCCAGCAGCTTGACAGGGAATGAGCAGTTCTTC. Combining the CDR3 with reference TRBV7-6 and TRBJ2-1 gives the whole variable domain GAGVSQSPRYKVTKRGQDVALRCDPISGHVSLYWYRQALGQGPEFLTYFNYEAQQDKSGLPNDRFSAERPEGSISTLTIQRTEQRDSAMYRCASSLTGNEQFFGPGTRLTVL.

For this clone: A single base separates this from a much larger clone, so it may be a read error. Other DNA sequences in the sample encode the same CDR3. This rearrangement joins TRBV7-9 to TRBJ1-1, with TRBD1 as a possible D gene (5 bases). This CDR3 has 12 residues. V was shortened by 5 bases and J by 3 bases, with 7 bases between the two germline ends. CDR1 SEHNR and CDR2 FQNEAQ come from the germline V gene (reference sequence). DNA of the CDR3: TGTGCCAGCAGCGTAGGGGACACTGAAGCTTTCTTT. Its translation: CASSVGDTEAFF.

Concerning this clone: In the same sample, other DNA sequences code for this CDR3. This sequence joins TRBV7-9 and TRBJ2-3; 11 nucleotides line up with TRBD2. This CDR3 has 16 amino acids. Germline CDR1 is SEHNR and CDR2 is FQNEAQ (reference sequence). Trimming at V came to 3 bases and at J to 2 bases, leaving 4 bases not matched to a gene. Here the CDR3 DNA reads TGTGCCAGCAGCTTGGGACTAGCGGAGTCCACAGATACGCAGTATTTT. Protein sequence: CASSLGLAESTDTQYF. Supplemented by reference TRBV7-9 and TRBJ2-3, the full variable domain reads DTGVSQNPRHKITKRGQNVTFRCDPISEHNRLYWYRQTLGQGPEFLTYFQNEAQLEKSRLLSDRFSAERPKGSFSTLEIQRTEQGDSAMYLCASSLGLAESTDTQYFGPGTRLTVL.

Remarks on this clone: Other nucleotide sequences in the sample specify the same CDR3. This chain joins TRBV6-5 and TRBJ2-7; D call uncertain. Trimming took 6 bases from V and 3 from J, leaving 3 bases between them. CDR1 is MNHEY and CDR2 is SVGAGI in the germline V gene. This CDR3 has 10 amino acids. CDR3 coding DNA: TGTGCCAGCAGGGGCTACGAGCAGTACTTC. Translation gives CASRGYEQYF.

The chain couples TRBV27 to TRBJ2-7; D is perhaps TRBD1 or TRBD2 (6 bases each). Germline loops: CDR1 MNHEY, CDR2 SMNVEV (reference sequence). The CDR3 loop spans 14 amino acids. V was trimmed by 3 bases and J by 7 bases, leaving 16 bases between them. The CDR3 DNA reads TGTGCCAGCAGTTTGGGGGGCCCCACGGGGGAGCAGTACTTC. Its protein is CASSLGGPTGEQYF.

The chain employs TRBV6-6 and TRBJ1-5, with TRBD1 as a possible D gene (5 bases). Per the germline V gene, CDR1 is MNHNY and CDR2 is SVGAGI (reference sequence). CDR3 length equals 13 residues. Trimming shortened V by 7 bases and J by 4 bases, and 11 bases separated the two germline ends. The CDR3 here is CASTAGGNQPQHF. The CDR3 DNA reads TGTGCCAGCACGGCTGGGGGGAATCAGCCCCAGCATTTT.